This TCR beta chain was captured by sequencing in a study of cytomegalovirus exposure and HLA in healthy donors. In the study overall: The study's early data release held around 85 million unique TCRs from HLA-typed donors.

Study findings and constraints: TRBV6-2, TRBV6-3 and some other V segments were unresolvable in 87-base-pair reads.

CDR1 LNHNV and CDR2 YYDKDF come from the germline V gene (reference sequence). Trimming took 2 bases from V and 9 from J; bases not matched to a gene: 8. The CDR3 contains 15 residues. Vbeta (60) and Jbeta (13) primers were used in the PCR. Profiling relied on immunoSEQ multiplex PCR, and the TCRdb table lists in-frame clones only, not all of them. The table includes 150,000 to 200,000 clones, about three quarters detected once. A remark on this clone: Its matching antigen is unknown.

This TCR derives from a young man in good health and CMV-seronegative. Sequencing input: PBMCs. This chain joins TRBV15 and TRBJ1-5; 9 bases line up with TRBD1. CDR3 nucleotide sequence: TGTGCCACCAGCAGAAAGACAGGGGGAGAGGGGCCCCAGCATTTT. Its translation is CATSRKTGGEGPQHF.